The clone carrying this T cell receptor (beta chain) occurred once. The V end lost 4 bases, the J end lost 2 bases, and 14 bases lay between the germline ends. The CDR3 spans 15 residues. From germline, CDR1 is SGDLS and CDR2 YYNGEE. It was CD45RO-negative cells, positively selected for CCR7, that made up naive CD8 cells, with terminally differentiated effector memory CD45RA+ cells excluded. The data are from a study of shared clonotypes between healthy human individuals. The table came from immunoSEQ multiplex PCR; TCRdb's copy has only in-frame clones and leaves some out. The repertoire holds around 2.1 million clones, with 93% as singletons.

V and J are TRBV9 and TRBJ2-3; D ambiguous. The sequencing input was naive CD8+ T cells from PBMCs. This TCR was sampled from a man aged 18 to 30 in good health. Some clones in this sample may be carry-over from other donors' samples. Written as DNA, the CDR3 is TGTGCCAGCAGCCTTCGGCTAGGAGTCACAGATACGCAGTATTTT. The encoded protein is CASSLRLGVTDTQYF.